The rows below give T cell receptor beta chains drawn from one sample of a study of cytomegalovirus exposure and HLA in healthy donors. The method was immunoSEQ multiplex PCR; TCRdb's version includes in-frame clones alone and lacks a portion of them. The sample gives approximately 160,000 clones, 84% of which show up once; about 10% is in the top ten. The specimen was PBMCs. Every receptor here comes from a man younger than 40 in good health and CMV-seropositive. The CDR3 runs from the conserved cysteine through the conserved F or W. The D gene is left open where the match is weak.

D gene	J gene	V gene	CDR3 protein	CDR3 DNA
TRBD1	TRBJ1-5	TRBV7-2	CASSLGGTGGQPQHF	TGTGCCAGCAGCTTAGGCGGGACAGGGGGACAGCCCCAGCATTTT
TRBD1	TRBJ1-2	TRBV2	CASHYTTKWTGDTNYGYTF	TGTGCCAGCCACTATACTACTAAATGGACAGGGGATACTAACTATGGCTACACCTTC
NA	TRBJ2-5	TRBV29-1	CSVSLGGGQETQYF	TGCAGCGTTTCCCTGGGGGGTGGGCAAGAGACCCAGTACTTC
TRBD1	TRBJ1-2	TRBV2	CASRRDRESFYGYTF	TGTGCCAGCAGAAGGGACAGGGAATCTTTCTATGGCTACACCTTC
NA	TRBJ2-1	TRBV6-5	CASSRGAGVDEQFF	TGTGCCAGCAGCCGGGGGGCAGGGGTGGATGAGCAGTTCTTC
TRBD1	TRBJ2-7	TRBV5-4	CASSRRFGTGDREQYF	TGTGCCAGCAGCCGACGATTTGGGACAGGGGATCGCGAGCAGTACTTC
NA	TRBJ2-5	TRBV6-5	CASFRGETQYF	TGTGCCAGTTTCCGGGGTGAGACCCAGTACTTC
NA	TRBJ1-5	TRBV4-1	CASRVEWGNQPQHF	TGCGCCAGCAGGGTGGAGTGGGGCAATCAGCCCCAGCATTTT
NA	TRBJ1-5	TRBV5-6	CASSLTGSNQPQHF	TGTGCCAGCAGCTTGACAGGCAGCAATCAGCCCCAGCATTTT
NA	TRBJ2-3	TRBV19	CASSMPDNTDTQYF	TGTGCCAGTAGTATGCCAGACAACACAGATACGCAGTATTTT
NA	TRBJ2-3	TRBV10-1	CASSGAGNGGTDTQYF	TGCGCCAGCAGTGGGGCGGGTAATGGGGGCACAGATACGCAGTATTTT
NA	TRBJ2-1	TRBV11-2	CASSLDYTGVDEQFF	TGTGCCAGCAGCTTAGATTATACCGGGGTCGATGAGCAGTTCTTC
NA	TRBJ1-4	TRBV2	CASTNGGEREKLFF	TGTGCCAGCACCAACGGGGGGGAGAGGGAAAAACTGTTTTTT
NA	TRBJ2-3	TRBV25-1	CASSDYSGTDTQYF	TGTGCCAGCAGTGATTATAGTGGCACAGATACGCAGTATTTT
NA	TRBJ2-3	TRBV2	CASKPGHSTDTQYF	TGTGCCAGCAAGCCGGGACACAGCACAGATACGCAGTATTTT
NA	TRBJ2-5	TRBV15	CATSRVRAGLQETQYF	TGTGCCACCAGCAGAGTAAGGGCGGGACTTCAAGAGACCCAGTACTTC
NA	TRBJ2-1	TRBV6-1	CASRVRGEQFF	TGTGCCAGCAGGGTACGGGGTGAGCAGTTCTTC
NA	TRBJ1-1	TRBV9	CASSAEGSWGNTEAFF	TGTGCCAGCAGCGCCGAGGGCTCCTGGGGGAACACTGAAGCTTTCTTT
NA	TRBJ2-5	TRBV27	CASTSGGGQETQYF	TGTGCCAGCACATCAGGGGGAGGACAAGAGACCCAGTACTTC
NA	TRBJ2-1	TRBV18	CASSPGGSEQFF	TGTGCCAGCTCACCAGGAGGTAGTGAGCAGTTCTTC
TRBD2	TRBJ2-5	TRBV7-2	CASSLTSGRGTGETQYF	TGTGCCAGCAGCCTGACTAGCGGGAGGGGAACAGGGGAGACCCAGTACTTC
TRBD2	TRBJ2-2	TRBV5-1	CASSLGIAGATGELFF	TGCGCCAGCAGCTTGGGTATAGCGGGAGCGACCGGGGAGCTGTTTTTT
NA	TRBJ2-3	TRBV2	CASSEQSLTDTQYF	TGTGCCAGCAGTGAACAGTCCTTAACAGATACGCAGTATTTT
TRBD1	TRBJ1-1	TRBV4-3	CASSQDAGGNTEAFF	TGCGCCAGCAGCCAAGATGCAGGGGGGAACACTGAAGCTTTCTTT
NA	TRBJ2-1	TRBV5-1	CASSLVLPGSSYNEQFF	TGCGCCAGCAGCTTGGTCCTTCCCGGGTCCTCCTACAATGAGCAGTTCTTC